Sequencing of this TCR beta chain was carried out in a study of cytomegalovirus exposure and HLA in healthy donors. Whole-study context: The same platform was used for the 90 to 150 validation repertoires and the 650 to 800 first-cohort repertoires, a later analysis reported.

General observations from the study: The authors listed around 150 TCR beta chains as cytomegalovirus-associated. A few CMV-associated chains proved CMV antigen-specific in vitro.

A note on this clone: Its antigen is currently unknown.

Profiling relied on immunoSEQ multiplex PCR, and the TCRdb table lists in-frame clones only, not all of them. The profile shows around 60,000 clones, 90% of them singletons. The CDR3 extends over 13 amino acids. Between the trimmed V and J ends, which lost 5 bases and 6 bases, there was a span of 14 bases. Looked up from germline, CDR1 is PRHDT and CDR2 is FYEKMQ (reference sequence). This chain connects TRBV13 to TRBJ2-7; no firm D call. The TCR originated in a man between 18 and 29 years old in good health and CMV-seronegative. Sequencing was performed on PBMCs. CDR3 region: CASSARVFREQYF. CDR3 DNA sequence: TGTGCCAGCAGCGCGCGTGTATTCCGCGAGCAGTACTTC.